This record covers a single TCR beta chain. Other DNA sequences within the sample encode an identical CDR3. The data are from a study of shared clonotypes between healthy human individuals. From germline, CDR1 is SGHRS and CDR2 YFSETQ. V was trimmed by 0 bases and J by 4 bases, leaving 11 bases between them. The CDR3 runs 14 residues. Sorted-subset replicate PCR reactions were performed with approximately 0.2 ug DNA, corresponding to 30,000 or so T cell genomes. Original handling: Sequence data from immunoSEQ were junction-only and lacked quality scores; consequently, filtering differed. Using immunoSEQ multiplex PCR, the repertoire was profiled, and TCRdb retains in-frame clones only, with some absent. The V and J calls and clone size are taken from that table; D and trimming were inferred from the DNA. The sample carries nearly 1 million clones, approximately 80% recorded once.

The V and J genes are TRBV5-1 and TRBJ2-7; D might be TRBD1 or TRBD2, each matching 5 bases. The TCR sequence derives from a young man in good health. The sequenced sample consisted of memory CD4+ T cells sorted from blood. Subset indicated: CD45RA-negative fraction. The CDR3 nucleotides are TGCGCCAGCAGCTTGGGGCAGGGCGGGTACGAGCAGTACTTC. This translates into CASSLGQGGYEQYF.